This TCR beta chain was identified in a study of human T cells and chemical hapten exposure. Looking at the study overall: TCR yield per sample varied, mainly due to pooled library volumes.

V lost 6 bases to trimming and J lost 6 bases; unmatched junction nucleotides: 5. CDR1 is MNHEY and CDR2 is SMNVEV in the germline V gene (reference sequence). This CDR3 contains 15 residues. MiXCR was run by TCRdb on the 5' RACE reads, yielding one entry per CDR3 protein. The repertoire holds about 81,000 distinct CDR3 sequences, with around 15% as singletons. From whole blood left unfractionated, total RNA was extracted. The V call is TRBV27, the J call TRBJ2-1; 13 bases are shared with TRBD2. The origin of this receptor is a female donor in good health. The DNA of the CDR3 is TGTGCCAGCAGACAACTAGCGGGGGGGTTCAATGAGCAGTTCTTC. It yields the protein CASRQLAGGFNEQFF.